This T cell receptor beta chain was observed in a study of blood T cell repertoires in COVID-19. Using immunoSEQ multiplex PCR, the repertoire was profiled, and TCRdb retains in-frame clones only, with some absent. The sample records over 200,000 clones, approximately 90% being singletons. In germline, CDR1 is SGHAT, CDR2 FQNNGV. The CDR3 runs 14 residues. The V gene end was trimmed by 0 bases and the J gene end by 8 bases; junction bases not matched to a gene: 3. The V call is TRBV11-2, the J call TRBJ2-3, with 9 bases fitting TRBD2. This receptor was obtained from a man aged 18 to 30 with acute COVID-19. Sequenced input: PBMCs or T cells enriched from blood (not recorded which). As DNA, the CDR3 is TGTGCCAGCAGCTTAGACCTAGCGGGACGTACGCAGTATTTT. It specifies CASSLDLAGRTQYF.